This T cell receptor (beta chain) is from a study of T cells in Graves' hyperthyroidism and ophthalmopathy. The CDR3 regions of TCR beta were amplified from RNA transcripts. In the first-round RT-PCR of the TCR CDR3, the HTBI primer set was used. TCRdb recomputed calls from the multiplex PCR reads with MiXCR, one row per CDR3 protein. There are 300,000 to 450,000 distinct CDR3 sequences in the sample; around 14% occur only once, and 8% to 13% lies in the top ten. V was shortened by 0 bases and J by 3 bases, with 21 bases between the two germline ends. Looked up from germline, CDR1 is LNHNV and CDR2 is YYDKDF (reference sequence). This CDR3 spans 18 amino acids.

The J gene is TRBJ2-7, the V gene TRBV15; D possibly corresponds to TRBD1 (6 bases). Input material: blood. This sequence was found in a woman aged 60-70 years with Graves' hyperthyroidism. CDR3 DNA: TGTGCCACCAGCAGAGATCGGTCTATGGCAGGGGCTCACTACGAGCAGTACTTC. It is translated as CATSRDRSMAGAHYEQYF. Full variable domain (remainder filled in from reference TRBV15 and TRBJ2-7): DAMVIQNPRYQVTQFGKPVTLSCSQTLNHNVMYWYQQKSSQAPKLLFHYYDKDFNNEADTPDNFQSRRPNTSFCFLDIRSPGLGDTAMYLCATSRDRSMAGAHYEQYFGPGTRLTVT.